This record looks at one T cell receptor beta chain sequence and its context. These data are taken from a study of blood T cell repertoires in COVID-19. At the level of the study: The United States, Italy and Spain supplied acute and convalescent COVID-19 samples. In each case, the material was cDNA or gDNA derived from T cells, B-cell-depleted T cells, or PBMCs.

Per the original data handling: Reference gene primer amplification yielded estimated nucleated cell counts. Measured with immunoSEQ multiplex PCR; TCRdb has only the in-frame clones, and not every one. The V and J calls and clone size come from that table; D and trimming were worked out from the DNA. The data contain 70,000 to 75,000 clones, about 84% of them singletons. The CDR3 is 16 amino acids. After removal of 1 base from V and 3 bases from J, the junction contained 8 bases not matched to a gene. Germline CDR1 and CDR2: LNHDA and SQIVND (reference sequence). The chain uses TRBV19 and TRBJ2-7; 8 bases agree with TRBD2. Sequences were obtained from peripheral blood. The source of this sequence is an older woman with acute or convalescent COVID-19. The CDR3 is CASSIVGTSGNYEQYF. The CDR3 DNA sequence: TGTGCCAGTAGTATAGTTGGTACTAGCGGTAACTACGAGCAGTACTTC.